This is a list of T cell receptor beta chains from one sample in a study of shared clonotypes between healthy human individuals. The data were produced by immunoSEQ multiplex PCR, yet TCRdb's version contains in-frame clones alone and is incomplete. The sample shows over a million clones, about 98.5% of them seen only once. Sample: naive CD4+ T cells sorted from blood. The receptor source for this set is a man aged 25-40 years in good health. Each CDR3 is given with its conserved first and last residue. D genes are given only for firm matches.

V gene	D gene	J gene	CDR3 protein	CDR3 DNA
TRBV10-1	NA	TRBJ2-1	CASRPRVGGEQFF	TGCGCCAGCAGACCCCGAGTAGGGGGTGAGCAGTTCTTC
TRBV19	NA	TRBJ2-4	CASRKQGDLAKNIQYF	TGTGCCAGTAGGAAACAGGGAGACTTAGCCAAAAACATTCAGTACTTC
TRBV18	TRBD1	TRBJ2-7	CASSLLGTGVYEQYF	TGTGCCAGCTCACTTTTGGGGACAGGAGTCTACGAGCAGTACTTC
TRBV7-9	NA	TRBJ2-3	CASSLLSPGADTQYF	TGTGCCAGCAGCTTACTGTCCCCGGGGGCAGATACGCAGTATTTT
TRBV10-1	NA	TRBJ2-2	CASSAPNTGELFF	TGCGCCAGCTCAGCTCCCAACACCGGGGAGCTGTTTTTT
TRBV5-3	NA	TRBJ1-1	CARTPCSSGSVVNTEAFF	TGTGCCAGAACCCCGTGTTCCTCAGGGTCCGTTGTCAACACTGAAGCTTTCTTT
TRBV7-8	NA	TRBJ1-1	CASSLALIIDTEAFF	TGTGCCAGCAGCTTAGCCCTCATAATAGACACTGAAGCTTTCTTT
TRBV29-1	NA	TRBJ2-1	CSVGQRAYNEQFF	TGCAGCGTCGGCCAGCGGGCTTACAATGAGCAGTTCTTC
TRBV7-9	NA	TRBJ2-5	CASSSTIGTPQETQYF	TGTGCCAGCAGCTCCACTATAGGGACTCCCCAAGAGACCCAGTACTTC
TRBV10-3	NA	TRBJ2-7	CAIAQTELSPSDRNEQYF	TGTGCCATCGCTCAGACTGAACTAAGTCCCTCGGACAGAAACGAGCAGTACTTC